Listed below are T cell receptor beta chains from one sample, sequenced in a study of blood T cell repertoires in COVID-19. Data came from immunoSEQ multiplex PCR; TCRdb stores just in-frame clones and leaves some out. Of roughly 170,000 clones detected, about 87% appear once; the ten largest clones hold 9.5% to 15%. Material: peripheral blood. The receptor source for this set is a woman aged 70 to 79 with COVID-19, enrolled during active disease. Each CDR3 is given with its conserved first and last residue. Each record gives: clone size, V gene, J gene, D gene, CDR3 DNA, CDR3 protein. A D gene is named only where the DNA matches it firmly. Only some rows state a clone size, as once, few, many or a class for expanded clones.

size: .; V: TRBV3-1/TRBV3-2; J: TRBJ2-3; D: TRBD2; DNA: TGTGCCAGCAGCCAGGGTAGCGGGGGGGATACGCAGTATTTT; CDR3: CASSQGSGGDTQYF
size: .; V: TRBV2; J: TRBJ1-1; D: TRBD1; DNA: TGTGCCAGCAGGCCGGACAGGGGCTTTAACACTGAAGCTTTCTTT; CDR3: CASRPDRGFNTEAFF
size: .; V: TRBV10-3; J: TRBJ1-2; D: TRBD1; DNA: TGTGCCATAGGCCGGACAGGTCTGAATGGCTACACCTTC; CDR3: CAIGRTGLNGYTF
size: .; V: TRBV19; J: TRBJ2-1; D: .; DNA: TGTGCCAGTAGTATGGTCTACAGGGACGGCGATGAGCAGTTCTTC; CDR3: CASSMVYRDGDEQFF
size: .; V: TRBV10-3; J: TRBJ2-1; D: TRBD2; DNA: TGTGCCACCAGACTAACTAGCGGGAGTGGTGGTGAGCAGTTCTTC; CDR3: CATRLTSGSGGEQFF
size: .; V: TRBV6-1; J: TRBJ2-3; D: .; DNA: TGTGCCAGCAGTGAACACAGGGTGGGGACAGATACGCAGTATTTT; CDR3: CASSEHRVGTDTQYF
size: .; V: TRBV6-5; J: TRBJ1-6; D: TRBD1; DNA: TGTGCCAGCAGTCGACAGGGGGGTAGTTCACCCCTCCACTTT; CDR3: CASSRQGGSSPLHF
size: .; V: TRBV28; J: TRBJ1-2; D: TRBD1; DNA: TGTGCCAGCAGTTATGAAGGGGGACAGGGCCTTAGGGGCTACACCTTC; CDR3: CASSYEGGQGLRGYTF
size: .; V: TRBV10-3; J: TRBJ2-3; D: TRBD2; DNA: TGTGCCATCAGTGTGGGGACTAGCGGGAGCGCAAATACGCAGTATTTT; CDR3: CAISVGTSGSANTQYF
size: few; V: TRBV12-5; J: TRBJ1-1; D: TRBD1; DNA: TGTGCTAGTGGCTCGGGACAGGCGATTGTGAACACTGAAGCTTTCTTT; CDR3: CASGSGQAIVNTEAFF
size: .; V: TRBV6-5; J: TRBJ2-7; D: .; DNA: TGTGCCAGCACTAGGGAGGCCTACGAGCAGTACTTC; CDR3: CASTREAYEQYF
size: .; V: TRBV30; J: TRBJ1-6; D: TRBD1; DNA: TGTGCCTGGGAACAGGGGAAAGATTCACCCCTCCACTTT; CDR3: CAWEQGKDSPLHF
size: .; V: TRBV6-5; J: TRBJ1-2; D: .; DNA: TGTGCCAGCAGCTCCGGGGATGGCTACACCTTC; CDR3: CASSSGDGYTF
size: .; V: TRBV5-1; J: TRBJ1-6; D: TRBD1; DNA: TGCGCCAGCAGCAACCGGGACAGGGTCGTTGATTCACCCCTCCACTTT; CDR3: CASSNRDRVVDSPLHF
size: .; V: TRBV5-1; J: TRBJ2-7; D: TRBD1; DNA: TGCGCCAGCAGCCGACAGGGGAAGACCTACGAGCAGTACTTC; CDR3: CASSRQGKTYEQYF